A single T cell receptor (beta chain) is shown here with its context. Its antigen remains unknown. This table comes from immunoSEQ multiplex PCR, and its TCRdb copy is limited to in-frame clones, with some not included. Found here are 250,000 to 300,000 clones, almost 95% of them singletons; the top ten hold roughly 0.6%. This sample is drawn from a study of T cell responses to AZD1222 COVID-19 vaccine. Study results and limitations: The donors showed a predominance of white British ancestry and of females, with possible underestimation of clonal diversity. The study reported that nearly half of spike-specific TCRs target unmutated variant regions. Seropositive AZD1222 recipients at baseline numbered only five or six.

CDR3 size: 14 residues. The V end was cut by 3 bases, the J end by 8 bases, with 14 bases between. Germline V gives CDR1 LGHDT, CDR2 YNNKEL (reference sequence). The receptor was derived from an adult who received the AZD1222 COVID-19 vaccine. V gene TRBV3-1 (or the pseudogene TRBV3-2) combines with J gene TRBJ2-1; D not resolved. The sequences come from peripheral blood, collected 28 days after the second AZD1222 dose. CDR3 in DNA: TGTGCCAGCAGCCACTTAACACATCTCCATGAGCAGTTCTTC. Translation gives CASSHLTHLHEQFF.